This TCR beta chain was obtained from a study of monozygotic twins with inflammatory bowel disease. With respect to this clonotype: Its antigen is undetermined.

UMIs bearing a 6-nucleotide sample barcode were added through template switching. TCRdb re-called the 5' RACE reads and shows each CDR3 protein once, DNA omitted. The sample has about 440,000 distinct CDR3 sequences; the top ten hold roughly 2.2%. Germline assignment: CDR1 DFQATT and CDR2 SNEGSKA (reference sequence). CDR3 length: 13 amino acids. Study-level results: Among the T cells, different subtypes could not be distinguished. The sharing of clonotypes with others was lower in IBD patients than in healthy twins, especially with disease activity.

This TCR derives from a human donor with ulcerative colitis or Crohn's disease, or a healthy co-twin of an affected twin (not recorded which). Source material: blood. This chain links TRBV20-1 with TRBJ2-1; TCRdb picks TRBD1, but there is no DNA to check that call. CDR3 sequence reads: CSAEPGGRGEQFF.